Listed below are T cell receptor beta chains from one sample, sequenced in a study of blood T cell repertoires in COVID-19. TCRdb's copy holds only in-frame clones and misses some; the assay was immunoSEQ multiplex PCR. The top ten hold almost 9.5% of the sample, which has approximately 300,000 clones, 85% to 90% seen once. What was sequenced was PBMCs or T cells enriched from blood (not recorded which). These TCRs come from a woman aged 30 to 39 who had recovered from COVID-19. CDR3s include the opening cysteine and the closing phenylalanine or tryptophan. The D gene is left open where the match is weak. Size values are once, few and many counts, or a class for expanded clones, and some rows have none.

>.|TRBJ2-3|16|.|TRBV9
CASSVEMGARLDTQYF
TGTGCCAGCAGCGTAGAGATGGGGGCCCGGTTGGATACGCAGTATTTT
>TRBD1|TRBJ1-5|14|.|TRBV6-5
CASSLEAQGKPQHF
TGTGCCAGCAGTCTCGAGGCACAGGGGAAGCCCCAGCATTTT
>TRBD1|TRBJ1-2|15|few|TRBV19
CASRRQGSSDYGYTF
TGTGCCAGTAGGCGACAGGGCAGTTCAGACTATGGCTACACCTTC
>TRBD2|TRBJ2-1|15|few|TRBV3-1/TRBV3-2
CASSKLAGEDNEQFF
TGTGCCAGCAGCAAACTAGCGGGAGAAGACAATGAGCAGTTCTTC
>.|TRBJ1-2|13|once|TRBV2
CASSERLEGGYTF
TGTGCCAGCAGTGAAAGGTTGGAGGGTGGCTACACCTTC
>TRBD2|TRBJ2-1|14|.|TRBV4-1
CASSRASGGNEQFF
TGCGCCAGCAGCCGGGCTAGCGGGGGTAATGAGCAGTTCTTC
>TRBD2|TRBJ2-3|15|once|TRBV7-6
CASAGGAVLTDTQYF
TGTGCCAGCGCGGGGGGAGCAGTACTAACAGATACGCAGTATTTT
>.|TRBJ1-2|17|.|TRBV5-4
CASSFGRGTLSGYGYTF
TGTGCCAGCAGCTTCGGCAGGGGTACGTTATCGGGCTATGGCTACACCTTC
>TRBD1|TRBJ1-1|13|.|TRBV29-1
CSVDRGLNTEAFF
TGCAGCGTTGACAGGGGGTTGAACACTGAAGCTTTCTTT
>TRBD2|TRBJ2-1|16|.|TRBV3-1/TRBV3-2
CASSQGTSGEGYEQFF
TGTGCCAGCAGCCAAGGAACTAGCGGGGAGGGATATGAGCAGTTCTTC
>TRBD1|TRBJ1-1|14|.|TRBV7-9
CASDTGTGATEAFF
TGTGCCAGCGATACAGGGACAGGGGCCACTGAAGCTTTCTTT
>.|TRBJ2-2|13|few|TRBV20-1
CSASRTSTGELFF
TGCAGTGCTAGTCGTACTAGCACCGGGGAGCTGTTTTTT
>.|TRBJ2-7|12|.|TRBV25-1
CASLAGEYEQYF
TGTGCCAGCCTCGCAGGGGAATACGAGCAGTACTTC
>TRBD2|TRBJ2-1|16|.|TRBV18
CASSLGLAGGYNEQFF
TGTGCCAGCTCACTTGGTCTAGCGGGAGGATACAATGAGCAGTTCTTC
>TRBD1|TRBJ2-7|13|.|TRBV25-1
CASSEHAGGEQHF
TGTGCCAGCAGTGAACACGCAGGGGGCGAGCAGCACTTC
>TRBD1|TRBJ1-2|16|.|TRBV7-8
CASSPIFVRTGTGYTF
TGTGCCAGCAGCCCCATTTTTGTTAGGACAGGAACTGGCTACACCTTC
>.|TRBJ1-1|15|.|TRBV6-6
CASSLVQGDLEVAFF
TGTGCCAGCAGTCTTGTACAGGGAGACCTAGAAGTGGCTTTCTTT
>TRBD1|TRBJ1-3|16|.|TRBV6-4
CANPGQGDTSGNTIYF
TGTGCCAACCCGGGACAGGGGGATACCTCTGGAAACACCATATATTTT
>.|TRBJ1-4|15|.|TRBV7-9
CASSLATAFNEKLFF
TGTGCCAGCAGCTTAGCGACAGCGTTTAATGAAAAACTGTTTTTT
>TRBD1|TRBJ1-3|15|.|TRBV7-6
CASSLQGQVGNTIYF
TGTGCCAGCAGCTTACAGGGACAGGTTGGAAACACCATATATTTT
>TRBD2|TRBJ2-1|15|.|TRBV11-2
CASSGPAGYNNEQFF
TGTGCCAGCAGCGGGCCAGCGGGATACAATAATGAGCAGTTCTTC
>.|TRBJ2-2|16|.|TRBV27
CASRAGGTANTGELFF
TGTGCCAGCAGGGCGGGCGGTACGGCGAACACCGGGGAGCTGTTTTTT
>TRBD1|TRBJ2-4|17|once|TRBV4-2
CASSRPPGQGAKNIQYF
TGTGCCAGCAGCCGTCCCCCGGGACAGGGGGCCAAAAACATTCAGTACTTC
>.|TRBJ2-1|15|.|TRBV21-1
CASSKQDSSYNEQFF
TGTGCCAGCAGCAAACAGGACAGCTCCTACAATGAGCAGTTCTTC
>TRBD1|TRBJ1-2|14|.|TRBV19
CASSIQGGSYGYTF
TGTGCCAGTAGTATTCAGGGGGGCAGCTATGGCTACACCTTC
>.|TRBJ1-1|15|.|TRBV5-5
CASSLTTGDLTEAFF
TGTGCCAGCAGCTTGACTACAGGTGATTTGACTGAAGCTTTCTTT
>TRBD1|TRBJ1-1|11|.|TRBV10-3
CAIRGRAEAFF
TGTGCCATAAGGGGGCGCGCGGAAGCTTTCTTT
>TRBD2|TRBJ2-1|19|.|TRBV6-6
CASSPEDTLAGNSYNEQFF
TGTGCCAGCAGTCCAGAAGATACATTAGCGGGAAACTCCTACAATGAGCAGTTCTTC
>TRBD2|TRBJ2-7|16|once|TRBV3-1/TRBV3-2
CASSQGGVAGDLRQYF
TGTGCCAGCAGCCAAGGTGGAGTAGCGGGAGACCTTCGGCAGTACTTC
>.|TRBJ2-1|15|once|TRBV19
CASSSPLGLSNEQFF
TGTGCCAGTAGTTCCCCCTTGGGGCTATCCAATGAGCAGTTCTTC
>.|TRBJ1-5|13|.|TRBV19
CASSMMGSQPQHF
TGTGCCAGTAGTATGATGGGGAGTCAGCCCCAGCATTTT